This T cell receptor (beta chain) came from a study of cytomegalovirus exposure and HLA in healthy donors. Germline CDR1 and CDR2: MNHEY and SVGAGI. V was clipped by 6 bases and J by 2 bases, with 16 bases between them. CDR3 length equals 15 residues. The table came from immunoSEQ multiplex PCR; TCRdb's copy has only in-frame clones and leaves some out. The table records around 150,000 clones, 70% to 85% of them present only once. Sequenced: PBMCs. V and J are TRBV6-5 and TRBJ1-2; D perhaps matches TRBD1 (6 bases). This receptor was obtained from a man in his thirties or forties in good health and CMV-seropositive. The CDR3 region is CASSDRFSLNYGYTF. CDR3 DNA sequence: TGTGCCAGCAGCGACAGGTTTTCATTGAACTATGGCTACACCTTC.